The next 29 T cell receptor beta chains were all read from a single sample in a study of technical replicates of blood from a handful of donors. Sequencing was performed with immunoSEQ multiplex PCR; in TCRdb, only in-frame clones are kept and a portion is missing. The sample has about 81,000 clones; approximately 78% are singletons. Sequenced input: PBMCs. The receptors were sampled from a human donor in good health. Some clones in this sample may be carry-over from other donors' samples.

The chain couples TRBV6-8 to TRBJ1-5, with TRBD1 identical over 9 bases. J was trimmed by 1 base and V by 4 bases; bases with no gene match: 2. The CDR3 has 15 residues. Germline CDR1 MNHGY, CDR2 SAAAGT. The CDR3 region is CASSFDRGSNQPQHF. The CDR3 DNA sequence: TGTGCCAGCAGTTTTGACAGGGGGAGCAATCAGCCCCAGCATTTT.

The chain carries TRBV25-1 and TRBJ1-1; maybe TRBD1 (5 bases). Germline V gene lookup returns CDR1 MGHDK and CDR2 SYGVNS. Deletions cut 2 bases from V and 5 bases from J, with 15 bases between. The CDR3 consists of 15 residues. Here the CDR3 reads CASSEHLGGGTEAFF. DNA for the CDR3: TGTGCCAGCAGTGAACATCTGGGGGGAGGGACTGAAGCTTTCTTT.

The V and J genes are TRBV19 and TRBJ2-7; tentatively, D is TRBD2 (5 bases). The ends were cut back, 1 base at V and 1 base at J, with 14 bases in the middle. Per germline, CDR1 LNHDA and CDR2 SQIVND (reference sequence). The CDR3 extends over 16 amino acids. The CDR3 coding sequence is TGTGCCAGTAGTATAGGGGCCGGGGAAGGTTCCTACGAGCAGTACTTC. It is translated as CASSIGAGEGSYEQYF.

The V gene is TRBV5-6, the J gene TRBJ1-4, with 7 nucleotides matching TRBD1. Germline assignment: CDR1 SGHDT and CDR2 YYEEEE. J lost 6 bases, V lost 3 bases, and 8 bases had no gene match. This CDR3 contains 15 residues. CDR3 in DNA: TGTGCCAGCAGCTACCGACAGGGAGGATATGAAAAACTGTTTTTT. This sequence encodes CASSYRQGGYEKLFF.

The CDR3 sequence: CASSQRGGVFYEQYF. The CDR3 nucleotides read TGTGCCAGCAGCCAAAGAGGCGGGGTGTTCTACGAGCAGTACTTC. The chain uses TRBV4-2 and TRBJ2-5; D may be TRBD2 (6 bases). Near its end, the DNA agrees better with TRBJ2-7, so the J call may be wrong. The germline V gene has CDR1 LGHNA and CDR2 YNFKEQ. The CDR3 totals 15 residues.

This chain joins TRBV10-3 and TRBJ1-1; D gene ambiguous. Looked up from germline, CDR1 is ENHRY and CDR2 is SYGVKD. V was pared by 10 bases and J by 1 base, with 19 bases between. This CDR3 is built from 15 residues. The CDR3 DNA is TGTGCCACCAATAAACAGAAAAGCAGGAACACTGAAGCTTTCTTT. It codes for CATNKQKSRNTEAFF.

The chain has TRBV30 and TRBJ1-1; D not resolved. The germline V gene encodes CDR1 GTSNPN and CDR2 SVGIG (reference sequence). V dropped 2 bases and J dropped 8 bases, with 12 bases sitting between them. The CDR3 totals 12 residues. The CDR3 nucleotides read TGTGCCTGGAGTACAGAAGCCCCGGAAGCTTTCTTT. This codes for CAWSTEAPEAFF.

The rearrangement joins TRBV6-1 to TRBJ2-3; no clear D gene. The CDR3 consists of 13 residues. Trimming took 2 bases from V and 8 from J, leaving 11 bases between them. Germline-derived CDR1 and CDR2 are MNHNS and SASEGT. The CDR3: CASSETGYGTQYF. CDR3 DNA sequence: TGTGCCAGCAGTGAAACCGGGTACGGTACGCAGTATTTT.

The gene calls are TRBV15 and TRBJ2-3; D is ambiguous. CDR3 length: 14 amino acids. From germline, CDR1 is LNHNV and CDR2 YYDKDF (reference sequence). Deletions cut 0 bases from V and 6 bases from J, with 10 bases between. CDR3 bases: TGTGCCACCAGCAGAGATCTTAAGCCTGATACGCAGTATTTT. This sequence encodes CATSRDLKPDTQYF.

This clone was observed once. This chain joins TRBV4-3 and TRBJ1-2; 9 bases map to TRBD1. This CDR3 contains 17 residues. Germline CDR1 LGHNA, CDR2 YSLEER. V lost 0 bases to trimming and J lost 8 bases; unmatched junction nucleotides: 13. The CDR3 DNA follows: TGCGCCAGCAGCCAAGATGGAGGACAGGGGTTGCGTTCAGGCTACACCTTC. Translation gives CASSQDGGQGLRSGYTF.

Regarding this clone: One end of the junction is discordant with germline, which a read error may explain. J is TRBJ2-7 and V is TRBV5-1, with 7 positions matching TRBD2. Per germline, CDR1 SGHRS and CDR2 YFSETQ. The CDR3 sequence is 14 residues long. The CDR3 sequence is CASSWGGRTYEQHF. The CDR3 nucleotides read TGCGCCAGCAGCTGGGGAGGGAGAACCTACGAGCAGCACTTC.

In this sample, this clone turned up a few times. V gene TRBV7-3 combines with J gene TRBJ2-7, with D unclear. This CDR3 has 16 amino acids. Germline V gene sequence: CDR1 SGHTA, CDR2 FQGTGA. Trimming cost V 2 bases and J 5 bases, with 19 bases left between them. This CDR3 reads CASSLSPRYRTNEQYF. As DNA, the CDR3 is TGTGCCAGCAGCTTATCCCCCCGCTACCGAACCAACGAGCAGTACTTC.

The chain uses TRBV4-1 and TRBJ2-1, with TRBD2 identical over 10 bases. CDR1 and CDR2 from the germline V gene are MGHRA and YSYEKL. V gave up 0 bases and J gave up 0 bases; unmatched junction bases: 5. The CDR3 is made up of 18 amino acids. The CDR3, as DNA: TGCGCCAGCAGCCAAGATGCAGGACTAGCGGACTCCTACAATGAGCAGTTCTTC. This codes for CASSQDAGLADSYNEQFF.

This chain joins TRBV7-2 and TRBJ2-5, with D hard to call. The V gene's germline CDR1 is SGHTA and CDR2 FQGNSA. The V and J ends lost 5 bases and 1 base respectively, with 8 bases between them. CDR3 size: 13 residues. The CDR3 protein is CASSPNSQETQYF. Written as DNA, the CDR3 is TGTGCCAGCAGCCCCAACTCCCAAGAGACCCAGTACTTC.

This clone appeared a single time. The chain couples TRBV28 to TRBJ1-3; D is unclear. CDR1 and CDR2 from the germline V gene are MDHEN and SYDVKM. Trimming cost V 8 bases and J 0 bases, with 8 bases left between them. The CDR3 length is 13 residues. CDR3 nucleotide sequence: TGTGCCAGCGCGTTACCCTCTGGAAACACCATATATTTT. Its protein is CASALPSGNTIYF.

This chain uses TRBV4-1 with TRBJ2-3; TRBD2 matches 8 bases. Germline V lookup: CDR1 MGHRA, CDR2 YSYEKL. This CDR3 has 14 amino acids. V shed 8 bases and J 3 bases; nucleotides not matched to a gene: 7. The CDR3 DNA follows: TGCGCCAGCGGAATGGCGGGGGGAACAGATACGCAGTATTTT. Protein product: CASGMAGGTDTQYF.

This sequence joins TRBV4-1 and TRBJ2-2, with 11 bases matching TRBD1. V shed 3 bases and J 7 bases; nucleotides not matched to a gene: 7. CDR1 MGHRA and CDR2 YSYEKL come from the germline V gene. The CDR3 is 16 amino acids. In DNA, the CDR3 is TGCGCCAGCAGCCAGGTTGGACAGGGGGCTGGCGGGGAGCTGTTTTTT. It encodes CASSQVGQGAGGELFF.

This chain joins TRBV10-1 and TRBJ1-6, with a weak D call TRBD1 (5 bases). Germline lookup yields CDR1 WNHNN and CDR2 SYGVQD (reference sequence). V shed 5 bases and J shed 10 bases, with 12 bases lying between them. The CDR3 runs to 13 residues. This CDR3 reads CASSSGKGSPLHF. The CDR3 region has the DNA TGCGCCAGCAGTTCAGGGAAGGGATCACCCCTCCACTTT.

The chain combines TRBV7-2 with TRBJ2-7; D might be TRBD2 (5 bases). Trimming took 1 base from V and 7 from J, leaving 17 bases between them. The germline CDR1 and CDR2 sequences are SGHTA and FQGNSA. CDR3 size: 15 residues. CDR3 coding DNA: TGTGCCAGCAGCTTAGTTCGTTTCCTATCGGGGGAGCAGTACTTC. Translating it yields CASSLVRFLSGEQYF. Full variable domain (outside the CDR3, taken from reference TRBV7-2 and TRBJ2-7): GAGVSQSPSNKVTEKGKDVELRCDPISGHTALYWYRQSLGQGLEFLIYFQGNSAPDKSGLPSDRFSAERTGGSVSTLTIQRTQQEDSAVYLCASSLVRFLSGEQYFGPGTRLTVT.

This chain connects TRBV4-3 to TRBJ2-5, with 11 bases aligning to TRBD2. Germline loops: CDR1 LGHNA, CDR2 YSLEER. V lost 0 bases, J lost 6 bases, and 6 bases stayed unmatched. The CDR3 totals 16 residues. Written as DNA, the CDR3 is TGCGCCAGCAGCCAAGATCGTAGCGGGGGGGCGCAGACCCAGTACTTC. The encoded protein is CASSQDRSGGAQTQYF.

CDR3 sequence reads: CASSGETSYEQYF. CDR3 DNA sequence: TGTGCCAGCAGCGGGGAGACTTCCTACGAGCAGTACTTC. The chain is built from TRBV7-9 and TRBJ2-7; D might be TRBD2 (5 bases). The germline CDR1 and CDR2 sequences are SEHNR and FQNEAQ (reference sequence). The CDR3 runs to 13 residues. Trimming removed 5 bases from V and 1 base from J, with 9 bases in between.

The chain employs TRBV15 and TRBJ2-2; D possibly corresponds to TRBD2 (5 bases). V lost 4 bases, J lost 2 bases, and 8 bases lay in between. The germline V gene has CDR1 LNHNV and CDR2 YYDKDF (reference sequence). This CDR3 comprises 14 residues. The CDR3 DNA reads TGTGCCACCAGCACTAGCTCTAACACCGGGGAGCTGTTTTTT. This encodes CATSTSSNTGELFF.

The V and J genes are TRBV2 and TRBJ2-1, with a tentative D call TRBD2 (5 bases). Germline-derived CDR1 and CDR2 are SNHLY and FYNNEI. The V end lost 9 bases, the J end lost 2 bases, and 8 bases lay between the germline ends. The CDR3 length is 12 residues. CDR3 sequence: CARAGTYNEQFF. DNA for the CDR3: TGTGCCAGGGCCGGGACCTACAATGAGCAGTTCTTC.

The chain combines TRBV9 with TRBJ1-1, with no clear D. CDR3 length: 13 residues. Germline lookup yields CDR1 SGDLS and CDR2 YYNGEE. Trimming removed 0 bases from V and 5 bases from J, with 8 bases in between. DNA for the CDR3: TGTGCCAGCAGCGTAGTGGCGGGGACTGAAGCTTTCTTT. The encoded protein is CASSVVAGTEAFF.

The chain employs TRBV5-1 and TRBJ2-3; tentative D call: TRBD2 (5 bases). Trimming left V 7 bases short and J 5 bases short, with 17 bases between. CDR1 and CDR2 (germline): SGHRS, YFSETQ. CDR3 length: 14 residues. CDR3 loop: CASSREGPKDTQYF. In DNA form, the CDR3 reads TGCGCCAGCTCCCGGGAAGGCCCAAAAGATACGCAGTATTTT.

The chain uses TRBV29-1 and TRBJ1-2; 9 positions agree with TRBD1. Trimming took 4 bases from V and 5 from J; bases not matched to a gene: 8. The CDR3 contains 14 residues. Germline V gene data show CDR1 as SQVTM and CDR2 as ANQGSEA. The CDR3 DNA is TGCAGCGTTGCGGAACAGGGGGCGCGGTATGGCTACACCTTC. It is translated as CSVAEQGARYGYTF.

This chain joins TRBV21-1 and TRBJ1-6; the table names TRBD1, a call not compared with the DNA. TRBV21-1 is reported as a pseudogene. This CDR3 is built from 18 residues. The CDR3 reads CASSGRGQALMGNSPLHF. DNA of the CDR3: TGTGCCAGCAGCGGCCGAGGACAGGCCCTCATGGGGAATTCACCCCTCCACTTT.

The chain's CDR3 is CASSLGVRLEKLFF. In nucleotides, the CDR3 is TGTGCCAGCAGCTTGGGAGTACGGTTGGAAAAACTGTTTTTT. The J gene is TRBJ1-4, the V gene TRBV11-3, with D uncertain. The length of the CDR3 is 14 residues. Germline V gene data show CDR1 as SGHNT and CDR2 as YENEEA. The V end lost 3 bases, the J end lost 8 bases, and 13 bases lay between the germline ends.

CDR3 residues: CASSFPGPRDYEQYF. The CDR3 DNA is TGTGCCAGCAGCTTTCCCGGGCCGCGGGACTACGAGCAGTACTTC. This chain links TRBV7-8 with TRBJ2-7; D possibly corresponds to TRBD2 (6 bases). Trimming removed 3 bases from V and 3 bases from J, with 15 bases in between. CDR1 and CDR2 (germline): SGHVS, FQNEAQ. This CDR3 has 15 residues.